The source of this T cell receptor beta chain is a study of T cell changes during pregnancy in multiple sclerosis. TCRdb's copy holds only in-frame clones and misses some; the assay was immunoSEQ multiplex PCR. The table includes about 60,000 clones, roughly 92% detected once. This clone was detected only once. Germline CDR1 MGHRA, CDR2 YSYEKL. V trimming: 4 bases; J trimming: 9 bases; junction bases outside the gene matches: 9. This CDR3 comprises 14 residues. This clonotype was sampled from a female donor with multiple sclerosis, enrolled in a pregnancy study. The chain has TRBV4-1 and TRBJ1-2; 9 positions agree with TRBD1. This sample comprised peripheral blood, obtained in the first trimester of pregnancy. CDR3 in DNA: TGCGCCAGCAGCCTTGACGGGACAGGGATACGCTACACCTTC. This sequence encodes CASSLDGTGIRYTF.